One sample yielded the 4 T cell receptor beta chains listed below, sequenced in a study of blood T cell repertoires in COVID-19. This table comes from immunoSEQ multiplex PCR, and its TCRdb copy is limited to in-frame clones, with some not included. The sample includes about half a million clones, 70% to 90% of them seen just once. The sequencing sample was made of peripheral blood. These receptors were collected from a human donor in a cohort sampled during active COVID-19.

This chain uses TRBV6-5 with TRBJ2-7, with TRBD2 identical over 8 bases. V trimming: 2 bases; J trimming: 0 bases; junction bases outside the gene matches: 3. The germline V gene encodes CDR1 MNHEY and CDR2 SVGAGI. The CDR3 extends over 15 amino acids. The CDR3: CASSYRAGVSYEQYF. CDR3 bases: TGTGCCAGCAGTTACCGAGCGGGAGTCTCCTACGAGCAGTACTTC.

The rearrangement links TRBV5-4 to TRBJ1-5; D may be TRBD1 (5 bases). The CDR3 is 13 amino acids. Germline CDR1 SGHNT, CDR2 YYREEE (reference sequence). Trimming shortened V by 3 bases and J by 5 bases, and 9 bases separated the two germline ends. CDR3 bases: TGTGCCAGCAGCTCAGACAGACATCAGCCCCAGCATTTT. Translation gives CASSSDRHQPQHF.

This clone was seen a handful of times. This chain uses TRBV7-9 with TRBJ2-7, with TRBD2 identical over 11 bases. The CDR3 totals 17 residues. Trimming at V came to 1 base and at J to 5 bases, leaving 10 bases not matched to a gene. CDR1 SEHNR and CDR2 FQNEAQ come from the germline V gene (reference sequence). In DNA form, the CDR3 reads TGTGCCAGCAGCTTAGGTGCACTAGCGGGAGCAAAGAACGAGCAGTACTTC. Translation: CASSLGALAGAKNEQYF.

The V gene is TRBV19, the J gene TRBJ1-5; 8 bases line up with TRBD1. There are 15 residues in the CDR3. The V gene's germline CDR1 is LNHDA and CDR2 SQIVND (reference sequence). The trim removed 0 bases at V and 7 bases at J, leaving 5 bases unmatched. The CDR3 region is CASSIEQGGRQPQHF. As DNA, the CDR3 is TGTGCCAGTAGTATAGAACAGGGGGGTAGGCAGCCCCAGCATTTT.